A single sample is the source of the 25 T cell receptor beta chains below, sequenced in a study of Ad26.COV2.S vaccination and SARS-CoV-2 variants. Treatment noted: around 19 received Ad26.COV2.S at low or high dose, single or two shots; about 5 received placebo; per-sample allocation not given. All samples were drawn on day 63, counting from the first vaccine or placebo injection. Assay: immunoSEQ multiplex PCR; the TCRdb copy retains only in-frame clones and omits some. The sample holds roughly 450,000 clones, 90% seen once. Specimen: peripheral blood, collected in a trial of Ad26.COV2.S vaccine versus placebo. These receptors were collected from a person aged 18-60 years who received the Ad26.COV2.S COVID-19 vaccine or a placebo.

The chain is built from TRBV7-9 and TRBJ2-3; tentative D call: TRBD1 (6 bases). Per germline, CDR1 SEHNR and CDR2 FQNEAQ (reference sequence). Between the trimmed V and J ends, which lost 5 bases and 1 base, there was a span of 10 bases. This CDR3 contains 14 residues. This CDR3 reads CASSTAGGTDTQYF. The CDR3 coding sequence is TGTGCCAGCAGCACCGCAGGGGGCACAGATACGCAGTATTTT. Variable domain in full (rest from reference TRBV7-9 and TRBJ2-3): DTGVSQNPRHKITKRGQNVTFRCDPISEHNRLYWYRQTLGQGPEFLTYFQNEAQLEKSRLLSDRFSAERPKGSFSTLEIQRTEQGDSAMYLCASSTAGGTDTQYFGPGTRLTVL.

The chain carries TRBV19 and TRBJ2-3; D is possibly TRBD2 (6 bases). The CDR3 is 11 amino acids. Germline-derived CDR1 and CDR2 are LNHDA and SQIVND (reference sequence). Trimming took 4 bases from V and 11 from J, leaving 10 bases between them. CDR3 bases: TGTGCCAGTAGTACACTAGCTGTGCAGTATTTT. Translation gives CASSTLAVQYF. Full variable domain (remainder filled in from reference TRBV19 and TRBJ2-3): DGGITQSPKYLFRKEGQNVTLSCEQNLNHDAMYWYRQDPGQGLRLIYYSQIVNDFQKGDIAEGYSVSREKKESFPLTVTSAQKNPTAFYLCASSTLAVQYFGPGTRLTVL.

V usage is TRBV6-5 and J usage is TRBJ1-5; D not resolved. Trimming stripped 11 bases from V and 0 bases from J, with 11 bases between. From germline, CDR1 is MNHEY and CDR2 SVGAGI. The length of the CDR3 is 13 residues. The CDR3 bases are TGTGCCTCCGCGGCGTCTAGCAATCAGCCCCAGCATTTT. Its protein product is CASAASSNQPQHF.

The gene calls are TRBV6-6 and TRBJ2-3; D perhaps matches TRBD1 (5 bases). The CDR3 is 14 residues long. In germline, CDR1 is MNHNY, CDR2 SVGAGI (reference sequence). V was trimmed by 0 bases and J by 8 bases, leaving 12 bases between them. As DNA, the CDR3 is TGTGCCAGCAGTTACTCAACAGAAAGGGGTACGCAGTATTTT. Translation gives CASSYSTERGTQYF.

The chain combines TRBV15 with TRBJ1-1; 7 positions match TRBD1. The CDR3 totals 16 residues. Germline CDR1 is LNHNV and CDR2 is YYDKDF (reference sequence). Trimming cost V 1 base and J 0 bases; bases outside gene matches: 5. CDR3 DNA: TGTGCCACCAGCAGAGGGAGACAGGGAATGAACACTGAAGCTTTCTTT. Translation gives CATSRGRQGMNTEAFF.

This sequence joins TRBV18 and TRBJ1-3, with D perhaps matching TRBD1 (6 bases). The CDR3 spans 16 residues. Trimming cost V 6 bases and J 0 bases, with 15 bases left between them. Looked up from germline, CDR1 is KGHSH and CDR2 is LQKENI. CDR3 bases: TGTGCCAGCTCCCCTACTGGGGGCGGCTCTGGAAACACCATATATTTT. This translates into CASSPTGGGSGNTIYF.

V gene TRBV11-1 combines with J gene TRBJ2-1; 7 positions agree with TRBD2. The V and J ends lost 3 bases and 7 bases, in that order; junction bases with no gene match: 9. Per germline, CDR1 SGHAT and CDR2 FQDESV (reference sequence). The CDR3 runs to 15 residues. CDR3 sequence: CASSLGRAGKNEQFF. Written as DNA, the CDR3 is TGTGCCAGCAGCTTGGGCAGAGCGGGAAAAAATGAGCAGTTCTTC.

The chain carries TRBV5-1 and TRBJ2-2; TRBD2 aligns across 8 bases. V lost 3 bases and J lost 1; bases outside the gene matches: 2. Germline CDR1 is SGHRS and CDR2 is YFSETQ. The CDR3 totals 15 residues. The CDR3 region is CASSSTSGNTGELFF. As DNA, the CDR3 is TGCGCCAGCAGCTCAACTAGCGGGAACACCGGGGAGCTGTTTTTT.

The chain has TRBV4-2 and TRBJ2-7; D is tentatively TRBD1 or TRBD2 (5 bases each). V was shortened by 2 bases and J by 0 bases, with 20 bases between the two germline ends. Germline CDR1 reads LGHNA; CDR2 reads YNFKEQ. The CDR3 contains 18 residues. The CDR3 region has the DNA TGTGCCAGCAGCCAAATAATTCGGGGATCGCAGGGCTCCTACGAGCAGTACTTC. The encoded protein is CASSQIIRGSQGSYEQYF.

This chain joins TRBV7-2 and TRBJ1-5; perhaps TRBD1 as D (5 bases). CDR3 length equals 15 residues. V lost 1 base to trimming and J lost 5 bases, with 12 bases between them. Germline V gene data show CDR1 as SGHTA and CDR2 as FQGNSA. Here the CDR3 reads CASSLVLGGYQPQHF. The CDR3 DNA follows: TGTGCCAGCAGCTTAGTGCTGGGGGGTTATCAGCCCCAGCATTTT.

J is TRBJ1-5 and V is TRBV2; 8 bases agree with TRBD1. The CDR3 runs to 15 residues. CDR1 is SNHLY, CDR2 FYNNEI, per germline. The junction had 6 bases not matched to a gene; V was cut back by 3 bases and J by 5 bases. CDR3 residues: CASSEGSQGDQPQHF. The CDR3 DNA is TGTGCCAGCAGTGAGGGCTCACAGGGGGATCAGCCCCAGCATTTT.

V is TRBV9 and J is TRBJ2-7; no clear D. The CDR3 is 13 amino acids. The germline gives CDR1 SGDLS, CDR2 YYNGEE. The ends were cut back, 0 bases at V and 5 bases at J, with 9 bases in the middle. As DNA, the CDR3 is TGTGCCAGCAGCGTAGAGGGATCGGACGAGCAGTACTTC. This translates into CASSVEGSDEQYF.

CDR3 in DNA: TGTGCCAGCAGCTTAGGGGCGGGAAACCAAGAGACCCAGTACTTC. Translation gives CASSLGAGNQETQYF. This rearrangement joins TRBV7-6 to TRBJ2-5; a possible D gene is TRBD2 (6 bases). The CDR3 runs to 15 residues. Germline CDR1 SGHVS, CDR2 FNYEAQ. V lost 1 base and J lost 0, with 9 bases in between. The variable domain in full, with the rest retrieved from reference TRBV7-6 and TRBJ2-5, is GAGVSQSPRYKVTKRGQDVALRCDPISGHVSLYWYRQALGQGPEFLTYFNYEAQQDKSGLPNDRFSAERPEGSISTLTIQRTEQRDSAMYRCASSLGAGNQETQYFGPGTRLLVL.

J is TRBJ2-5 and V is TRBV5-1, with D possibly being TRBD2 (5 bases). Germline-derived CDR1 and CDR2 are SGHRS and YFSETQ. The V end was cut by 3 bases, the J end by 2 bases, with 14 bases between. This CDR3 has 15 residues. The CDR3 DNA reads TGCGCCAGCAGCTCGTACGGGAATATTCAAGAGACCCAGTACTTC. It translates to CASSSYGNIQETQYF.

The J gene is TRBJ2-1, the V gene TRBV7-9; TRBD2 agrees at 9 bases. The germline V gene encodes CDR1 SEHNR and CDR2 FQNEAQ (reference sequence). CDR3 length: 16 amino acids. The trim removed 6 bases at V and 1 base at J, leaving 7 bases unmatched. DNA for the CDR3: TGTGCCAGCAGTAACCGTGCGGGGGGGTCCTACAATGAGCAGTTCTTC. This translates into CASSNRAGGSYNEQFF.

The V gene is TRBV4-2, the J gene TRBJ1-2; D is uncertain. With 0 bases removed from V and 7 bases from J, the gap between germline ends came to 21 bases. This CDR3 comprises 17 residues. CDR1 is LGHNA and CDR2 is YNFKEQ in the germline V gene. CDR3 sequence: CASSQDMASGALGGYTF. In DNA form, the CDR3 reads TGTGCCAGCAGCCAAGATATGGCGTCGGGTGCGCTTGGTGGCTACACCTTC.

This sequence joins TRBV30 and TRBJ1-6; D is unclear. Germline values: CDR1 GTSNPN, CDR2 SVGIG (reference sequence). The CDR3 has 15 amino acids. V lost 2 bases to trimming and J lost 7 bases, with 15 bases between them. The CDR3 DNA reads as TGTGCCTGGAGTCTTCGAGGCTCCGGAAATTCACCCCTCCACTTT. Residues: CAWSLRGSGNSPLHF.

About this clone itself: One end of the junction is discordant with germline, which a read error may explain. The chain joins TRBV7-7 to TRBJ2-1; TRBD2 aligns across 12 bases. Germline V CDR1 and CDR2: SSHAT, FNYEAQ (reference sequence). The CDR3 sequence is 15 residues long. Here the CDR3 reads CASSATSGGNNEQFF. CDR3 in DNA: TGTGCTAGCAGCGCGACTAGCGGGGGTAACAATGAGCAGTTCTTC.

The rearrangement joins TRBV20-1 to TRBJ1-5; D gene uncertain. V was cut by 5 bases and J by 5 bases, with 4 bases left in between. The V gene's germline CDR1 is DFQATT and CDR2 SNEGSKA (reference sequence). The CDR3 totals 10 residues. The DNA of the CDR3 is TGCAGTGCTGGTCATCAGCCCCAGCATTTT. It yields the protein CSAGHQPQHF.

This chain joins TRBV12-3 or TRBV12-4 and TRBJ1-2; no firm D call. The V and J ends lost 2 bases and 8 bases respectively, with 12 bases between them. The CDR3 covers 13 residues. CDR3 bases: TGTGCCAGCAGTTTAATGGCCCGTGGGGGCTACACCTTC. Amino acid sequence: CASSLMARGGYTF.

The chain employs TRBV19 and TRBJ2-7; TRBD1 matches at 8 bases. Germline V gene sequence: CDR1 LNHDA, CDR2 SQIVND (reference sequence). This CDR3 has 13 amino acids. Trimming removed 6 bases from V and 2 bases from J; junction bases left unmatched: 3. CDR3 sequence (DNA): TGTGCCAGTAGCCACAGGGGGACCTACGAGCAGTACTTC. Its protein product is CASSHRGTYEQYF.

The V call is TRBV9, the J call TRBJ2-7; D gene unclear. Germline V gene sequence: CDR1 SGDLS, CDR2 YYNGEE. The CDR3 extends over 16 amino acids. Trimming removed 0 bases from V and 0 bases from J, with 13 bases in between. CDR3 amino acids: CASSVGGEISSYEQYF. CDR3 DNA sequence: TGTGCCAGCAGCGTAGGTGGGGAAATCAGCTCCTACGAGCAGTACTTC.

This CDR3 reads CASSHPPGQGWNEQFF. The DNA for the CDR3 is TGCGCCAGCAGCCATCCTCCGGGACAGGGTTGGAATGAGCAGTTCTTC. The chain combines TRBV4-1 with TRBJ2-1; 9 bases are shared with TRBD1. Per germline, CDR1 MGHRA and CDR2 YSYEKL. The CDR3 sequence is 16 residues long. V lost 3 bases and J lost 7; bases outside the gene matches: 10.

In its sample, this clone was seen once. The CDR3 loop is CASSFEGQGPFEQYF. In DNA form, the CDR3 reads TGTGCCAGCAGCTTTGAAGGACAGGGGCCCTTCGAGCAGTACTTC. The V gene is TRBV5-6, the J gene TRBJ2-7, with 9 bases aligning to TRBD1. Per the germline V gene, CDR1 is SGHDT and CDR2 is YYEEEE. Trimming removed 2 bases from V and 6 bases from J; junction bases left unmatched: 9. This CDR3 comprises 15 residues.

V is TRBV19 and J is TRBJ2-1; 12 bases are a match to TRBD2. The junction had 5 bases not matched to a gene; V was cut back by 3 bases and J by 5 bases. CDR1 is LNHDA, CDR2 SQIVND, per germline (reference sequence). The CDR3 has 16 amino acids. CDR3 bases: TGTGCCAGTAGTATTCTAGCGGGAGGGCTCAACAATGAGCAGTTCTTC. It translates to CASSILAGGLNNEQFF.